This T cell receptor (beta chain) was profiled in a study of blood T cell repertoires in COVID-19. Study information: The United States, Italy and Spain were the sources of the acute and convalescent COVID-19 samples. PBMCs, B-cell-depleted T cells, or T cells provided the cDNA or gDNA that made up the material.

Per the original methods: It was from reference gene primer amplification that nucleated cell counts were estimated. Method: immunoSEQ multiplex PCR; TCRdb's copy keeps in-frame clones and lacks some. Clonal size and the V and J genes are those of that table, whereas D and trimming came from the DNA. The data contain 200,000 to 300,000 clones, around 80% of them seen just once; the ten biggest clones take up less than 4%. CDR3 length equals 15 residues. Trimming cost V 2 bases and J 5 bases, with 12 bases left between them. Germline V CDR1 and CDR2: LGHNA, YSLEER. The chain recombines TRBV4-3 with TRBJ2-2; D is possibly TRBD1 (6 bases). Sequencing was done on a sample of peripheral blood. The sequence derives from a woman under 30 with acute or convalescent COVID-19. This chain's CDR3 is CASSQNPGQTGELFF. CDR3 DNA sequence: TGCGCCAGCAGCCAAAACCCTGGACAGACCGGGGAGCTGTTTTTT.